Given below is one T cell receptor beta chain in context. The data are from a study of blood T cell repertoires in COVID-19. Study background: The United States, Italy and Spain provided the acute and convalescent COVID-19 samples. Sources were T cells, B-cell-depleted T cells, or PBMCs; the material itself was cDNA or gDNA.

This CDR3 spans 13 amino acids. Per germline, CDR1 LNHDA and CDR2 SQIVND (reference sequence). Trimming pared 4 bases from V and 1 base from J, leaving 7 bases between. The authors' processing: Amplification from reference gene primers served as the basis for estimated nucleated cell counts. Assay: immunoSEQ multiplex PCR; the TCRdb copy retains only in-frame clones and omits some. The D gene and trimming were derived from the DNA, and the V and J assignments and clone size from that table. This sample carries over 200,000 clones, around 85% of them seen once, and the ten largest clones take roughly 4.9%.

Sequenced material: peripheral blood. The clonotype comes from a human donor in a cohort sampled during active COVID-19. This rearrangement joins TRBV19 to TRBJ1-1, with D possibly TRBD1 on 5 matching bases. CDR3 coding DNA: TGTGCCAGTAGTAGGGGCAGGAACACTGAAGCTTTCTTT. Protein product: CASSRGRNTEAFF.